This note documents a single TCR beta chain sequence. Its antigen remains unidentified. The PCR had 60 Vbeta and 13 Jbeta primers. TCRdb's table, derived via immunoSEQ multiplex PCR, lists solely in-frame clones and lacks some. This sample has under 120,000 clones, with 50% to 65% found just once. Germline CDR1 KGHSH, CDR2 LQKENI. The CDR3 runs 12 residues. V was trimmed by 3 bases and J by 8 bases, leaving 8 bases between them. These data originate in a study of cytomegalovirus exposure and HLA in healthy donors. At the level of the study: Within the Caucasian-associated ancestry cluster were 81% of the approximately 370 genotyped donors.

Whole-study findings and limits: In a later analysis, productive TCRs from donors in an Asian-associated ancestry cluster reportedly carried fewer N-insertions than the cohort mean. Investigators reported around 150 TCR beta chains as tied to cytomegalovirus.

Sequences were obtained from PBMCs. The chain recombines TRBV18 with TRBJ2-1; possibly TRBD1 for D (5 bases). This clonotype was obtained from a man aged 30 to 39 in good health and CMV-seropositive. The CDR3 DNA follows: TGTGCCAGCTCACCTATAGGGGATGAGCAGTTCTTC. Its protein product is CASSPIGDEQFF. Looking up the rest from reference TRBV18 and TRBJ2-1 gives the full variable domain: NAGVMQNPRHLVRRRGQEARLRCSPMKGHSHVYWYRQLPEEGLKFMVYLQKENIIDESGMPKERFSAEFPKEGPSILRIQQVVRGDSAAYFCASSPIGDEQFFGPGTRLTVL.